Listed below are T cell receptor beta chains from one sample, sequenced in a study of response to subunit inactivated influenza vaccine. TCRdb reprocessed the RT-PCR reads with MiXCR, giving one entry per CDR3 protein. The table includes 800,000 or so distinct CDR3 sequences, about 20% detected once. This material consisted of PBMCs from blood, taken around 5 days after vaccination. Receptor source: a man aged 45-65 years who received an inactivated influenza vaccine. Each CDR3 is given with its conserved first and last residue. Fields, in order: J gene, V gene, D gene, clone size, CDR3 DNA, CDR3 protein. A D gene is named only where the DNA matches it firmly. Expanded clones get a size class; other rows say once, few or many, or leave the size out.

TRBJ2-7 | TRBV10-3 | - | few | TGTGCCATCACTGGCGGCCTCTCCTACGAGCAGTACTTC | CAITGGLSYEQYF
TRBJ2-5 | TRBV7-9 | TRBD2 | - | TGTGCCAGCAGCTTAGAGGGACTAGGCCTCGAGACCCAGTACTTC | CASSLEGLGLETQYF
TRBJ2-3 | TRBV4-2 | TRBD2 | few | TGTGCCAGCAGCCAAGATGGGCGCGGACTAGCGGGGAAGAGCACAGATACGCAGTATTTT | CASSQDGRGLAGKSTDTQYF
TRBJ2-3 | TRBV2 | TRBD2 | - | TGTGCCAGCAGTGAAGCGTCTAGCGGGGCGAGCACAGATACGCAGTATTTT | CASSEASSGASTDTQYF
TRBJ2-2 | TRBV20-1 | TRBD2 | - | TGCAGTGCAGCTAGCGGGCGAAACACCGGGGAGCTGTTTTTT | CSAASGRNTGELFF
TRBJ2-5 | TRBV6-1 | TRBD2 | - | TGTGCCAGCAGCGGTCGAGGTCTAGCGGGGGTGACCCAGTACTTC | CASSGRGLAGVTQYF
TRBJ1-1 | TRBV29-1 | - | many | TGCAGCGTGTTCCACAATGAAGCTTTCTTT | CSVFHNEAFF
TRBJ2-1 | TRBV3-1 | TRBD2 | few | TGTGCCAGCAGCCGACTAGCGGTTGGGGTATACAATGAGCAGTTCTTC | CASSRLAVGVYNEQFF
TRBJ1-1 | TRBV6-1 | - | - | TGTGCCAGCAGGATATCAACGAACACTGAAGCTTTCTTT | CASRISTNTEAFF
TRBJ2-5 | TRBV29-1 | TRBD2 | few | TGCAGCGTGCTACTAGCGGGGGTAGAGACCCAGTACTTC | CSVLLAGVETQYF
TRBJ1-1 | TRBV7-9 | - | few | TGTGCCAGCAGCTTAGAGGGGGGTTACACTGAAGCTTTCTTT | CASSLEGGYTEAFF
TRBJ2-7 | TRBV11-2 | - | - | TGTGCCAGCAGCCAAGATGCGGGCAGGGTTATCTACGAGCAGTACTTC | CASSQDAGRVIYEQYF
TRBJ2-5 | TRBV11-3 | - | - | TGTGCCAGCAGCTCAGGACCACAAGAGACCCGGTACTTC | CASSSGPQETRYF
TRBJ1-5 | TRBV7-9 | - | - | TGTGCCAGCAGCTTAGGGGTCCGGGGGCCCCAGCATTTT | CASSLGVRGPQHF
TRBJ2-3 | TRBV18 | TRBD1 | - | TGTGCCAGCTCAATTGGGACAGGACGGACAGATACGCAGTATTTT | CASSIGTGRTDTQYF
TRBJ2-3 | TRBV4-3 | - | many | TGCGCCAGCAGCCAAGGGTGGGCCCTAGGCACAGATACGCAGTATTTT | CASSQGWALGTDTQYF
TRBJ1-1 | TRBV29-1 | - | few | TGCAGCGTTGACAGGGTTGGGAACACTGAAGCTTTCTTT | CSVDRVGNTEAFF
TRBJ2-7 | TRBV12-3/TRBV12-4 | - | - | TGTGCCAGCAGTTTCTTCGGAATCGCCCCATCTTTC | CASSFFGIAPSF
TRBJ2-3 | TRBV2 | TRBD2 | few | TGTGCCAGCGAAGGAGGTTGGGGGCTAGCGGGGGGTTCTAGCACAGATACGCAGTATTTT | CASEGGWGLAGGSSTDTQYF
TRBJ1-2 | TRBV5-1 | - | - | TGCGCCAGCAGCTTGGAACAGAACCGCTATGGCTACACCTTC | CASSLEQNRYGYTF
TRBJ2-3 | TRBV10-3 | - | - | TGTGCCATCAGTGAATCTGGCCCTTGGTCACATACGCAGTATTTT | CAISESGPWSHTQYF
TRBJ2-3 | TRBV5-1 | - | few | TGCGCCAGCAGCTTTGGAACTCCTGGAGATACGCAGTATTTT | CASSFGTPGDTQYF
TRBJ2-3 | TRBV9 | - | - | TGTGCCAGCAGCCCCCGTTTGGGCGCCTACACAGATACGCAGTATTTT | CASSPRLGAYTDTQYF
TRBJ2-1 | TRBV29-1 | TRBD2 | few | TGCAGCGTTGCGGCTAGCGGGAGTTTCCATGAGCAGTTCTTC | CSVAASGSFHEQFF
TRBJ1-2 | TRBV7-2 | TRBD1 | - | TGTGCCAGCAGCGTAGGACAGGGGCTCGCTGGCTACACCTTC | CASSVGQGLAGYTF
TRBJ2-1 | TRBV12-3/TRBV12-4 | - | few | TGTGCCAGCAGTTGGAGACAGGACAATGAGCAGTTCTTC | CASSWRQDNEQFF
TRBJ2-1 | TRBV2 | - | many | TGTGCCAGCAGAGAGGACACAACCCGGCGGATTGAGCAGTTCTTC | CASREDTTRRIEQFF
TRBJ2-7 | TRBV7-9 | TRBD2 | - | TGTGCCAGCAGCCGCTACGGGCTAGCGGGGGCAACCTACGAGCAGTACTTC | CASSRYGLAGATYEQYF
TRBJ2-5 | TRBV20-1 | TRBD2 | many | TGCAGTGCTACACGGACTAGCGGGAACAAAGAGACCCAGTACTTC | CSATRTSGNKETQYF
TRBJ2-7 | TRBV6-5 | TRBD1 | few | TGTGCCAGCAGTTACCTTTCGGGACAGGGAGTCGACGAGCAGTACTTC | CASSYLSGQGVDEQYF
TRBJ2-1 | TRBV12-3/TRBV12-4 | - | - | TGTGCCAGCAGGATACAGAGCTCCTACAATGAGCAGTTCTTC | CASRIQSSYNEQFF
TRBJ2-7 | TRBV7-2 | - | - | TGTGCCAGCAGCTTAAGTTCCGGGAGTGGGGAGCAGTACTTC | CASSLSSGSGEQYF
TRBJ1-6 | TRBV10-3 | TRBD1 | - | TGTGCCATCAGTGAGATGGGACAGGGAGATTCACCCCTCCACTTT | CAISEMGQGDSPLHF
TRBJ2-1 | TRBV29-1 | - | few | TGCAGCGTTCGCAGGGGAGAGCAGTTCTTC | CSVRRGEQFF